This T cell receptor (beta chain) comes out of a study of blood T cell repertoires in COVID-19. This CDR3 region has 15 residues. Trimming took 2 bases from V and 1 from J, leaving 10 bases between them. CDR1 KGHDR and CDR2 SFDVKD come from the germline V gene. This table comes from immunoSEQ multiplex PCR, and its TCRdb copy is limited to in-frame clones, with some not included. Among approximately 90,000 clones listed, 89% were seen once. Specimen: peripheral blood. The V call is TRBV24-1, the J call TRBJ1-1, with TRBD1 as a possible D gene (6 bases). The source is a man aged 55 to 70 with COVID-19, enrolled during active disease. The CDR3: CATSDSRTENTEAFF. Written as DNA, the CDR3 is TGTGCCACCAGTGATTCGCGGACAGAGAACACTGAAGCTTTCTTT.